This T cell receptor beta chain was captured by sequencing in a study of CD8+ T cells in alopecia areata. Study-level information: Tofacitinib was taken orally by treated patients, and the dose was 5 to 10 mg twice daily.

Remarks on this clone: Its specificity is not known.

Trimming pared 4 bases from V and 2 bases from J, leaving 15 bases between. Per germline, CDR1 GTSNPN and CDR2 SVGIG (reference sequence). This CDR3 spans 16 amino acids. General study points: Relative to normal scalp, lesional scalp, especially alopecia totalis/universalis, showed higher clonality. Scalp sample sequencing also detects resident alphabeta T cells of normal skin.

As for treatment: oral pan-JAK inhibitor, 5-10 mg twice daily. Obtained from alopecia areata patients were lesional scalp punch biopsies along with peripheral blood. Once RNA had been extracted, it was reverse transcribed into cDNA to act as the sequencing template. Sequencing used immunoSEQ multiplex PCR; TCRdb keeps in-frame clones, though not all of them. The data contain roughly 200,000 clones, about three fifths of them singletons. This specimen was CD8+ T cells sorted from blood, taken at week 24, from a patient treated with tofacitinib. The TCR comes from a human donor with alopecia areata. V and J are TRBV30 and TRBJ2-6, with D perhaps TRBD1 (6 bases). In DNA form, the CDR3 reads TGTGCCTGGACCGGGACATGGGGTCCTGGGGCCAACGTCCTGACTTTC. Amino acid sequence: CAWTGTWGPGANVLTF. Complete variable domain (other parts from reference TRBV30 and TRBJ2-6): SQTIHQWPATLVQPVGSPLSLECTVEGTSNPNLYWYRQAAGRGLQLLFYSVGIGQISSEVPQNLSASRPQDRQFILSSKKLLLSDSGFYLCAWTGTWGPGANVLTFGAGSRLTVL.